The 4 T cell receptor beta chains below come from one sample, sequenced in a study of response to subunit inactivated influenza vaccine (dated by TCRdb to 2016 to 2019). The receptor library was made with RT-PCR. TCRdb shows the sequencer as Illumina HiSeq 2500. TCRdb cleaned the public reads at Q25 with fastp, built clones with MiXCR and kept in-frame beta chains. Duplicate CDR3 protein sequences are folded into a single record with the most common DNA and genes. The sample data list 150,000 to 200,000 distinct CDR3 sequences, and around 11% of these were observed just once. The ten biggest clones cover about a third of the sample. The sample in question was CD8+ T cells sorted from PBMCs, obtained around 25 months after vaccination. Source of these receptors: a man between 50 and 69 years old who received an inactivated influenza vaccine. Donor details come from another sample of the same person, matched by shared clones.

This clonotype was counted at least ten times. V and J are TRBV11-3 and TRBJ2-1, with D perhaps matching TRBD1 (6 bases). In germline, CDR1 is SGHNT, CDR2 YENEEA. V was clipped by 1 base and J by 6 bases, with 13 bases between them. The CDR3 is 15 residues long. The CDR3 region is CASSLGSGEGNEQFF. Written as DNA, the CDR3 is TGTGCCAGCAGCTTAGGTTCAGGGGAAGGCAATGAGCAGTTCTTC.

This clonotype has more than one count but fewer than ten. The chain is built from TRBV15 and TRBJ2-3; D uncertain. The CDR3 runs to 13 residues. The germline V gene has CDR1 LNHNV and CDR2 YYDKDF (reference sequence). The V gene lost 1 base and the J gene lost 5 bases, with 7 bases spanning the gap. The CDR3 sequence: CATSRAVGDTQYF. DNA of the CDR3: TGTGCCACCAGCAGAGCCGTGGGAGATACGCAGTATTTT.

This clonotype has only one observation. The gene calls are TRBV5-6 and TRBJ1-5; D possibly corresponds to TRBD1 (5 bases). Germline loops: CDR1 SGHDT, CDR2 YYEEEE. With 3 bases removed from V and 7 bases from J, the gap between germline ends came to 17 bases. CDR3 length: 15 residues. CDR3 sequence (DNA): TGTGCCAGCAGCTGGGGGTCAGGAAAGGGGCAGCCCCAGCATTTT. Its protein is CASSWGSGKGQPQHF.

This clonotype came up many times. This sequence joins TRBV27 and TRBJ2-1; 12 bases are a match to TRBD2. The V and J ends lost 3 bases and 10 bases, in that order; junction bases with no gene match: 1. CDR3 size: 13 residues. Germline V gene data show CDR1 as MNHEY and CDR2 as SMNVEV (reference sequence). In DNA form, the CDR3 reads TGTGCCAGCAGTTTCGGACTAGCGGGAGAGCAGTTCTTC. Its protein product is CASSFGLAGEQFF.